These T cell receptor beta chains were read from a single sample in a study of T cell repertoires in cytomegalovirus infection. No cognate antigen is known for these TCRs. TCRdb reprocessed the reads with MiXCR, giving one entry per CDR3 protein. The sample lists a few hundred thousand distinct CDR3 sequences, approximately 40% occurring once. This sample comprised cultured PBMCs, obtained from culture after CMV antigen stimulation. Every receptor here comes from a human donor in good health (CMV status not recorded). Some clones in this sample may be carry-over from other donors' samples. The CDR3 runs from the conserved cysteine through the conserved F or W. Each record gives: V gene, J gene, clone size, D gene, CDR3 protein, CDR3 DNA. A D gene is named only where the DNA matches it firmly. A clone size is listed for some rows: how often the clone was seen (once, few, many), or a class if it is expanded.

v_call: TRBV20-1; j_call: TRBJ2-5; clone_size: -; d_call: -; cdr3_aa: CSADASVETQYF; cdr3_nt: TGCAGTGCCGATGCTAGTGTTGAGACCCAGTACTTC
v_call: TRBV12-5; j_call: TRBJ2-1; clone_size: -; d_call: TRBD2; cdr3_aa: CASALRPGLAGEPSYNEQFF; cdr3_nt: TGTGCTAGTGCCCTACGACCGGGACTAGCGGGAGAACCCTCCTACAATGAGCAGTTCTTC
v_call: TRBV27; j_call: TRBJ2-6; clone_size: few; d_call: -; cdr3_aa: CASSFDSSGANVLTF; cdr3_nt: TGTGCCAGCAGTTTTGACAGCTCTGGGGCCAACGTCCTGACTTTC
v_call: TRBV29-1; j_call: TRBJ1-1; clone_size: -; d_call: -; cdr3_aa: CSAGGVNTEAFF; cdr3_nt: TGCAGCGCTGGGGGGGTGAACACTGAAGCTTTCTTT
v_call: TRBV7-2; j_call: TRBJ2-1; clone_size: few; d_call: -; cdr3_aa: CASSPTPHAPEQFF; cdr3_nt: TGTGCCAGCAGCCCGACGCCCCACGCGCCTGAGCAGTTCTTC
v_call: TRBV12-3/TRBV12-4; j_call: TRBJ2-1; clone_size: few; d_call: TRBD2; cdr3_aa: CASRRGRVGEQFF; cdr3_nt: TGTGCCAGCAGGCGTGGGAGGGTGGGTGAGCAGTTCTTC
v_call: TRBV7-6; j_call: TRBJ2-4; clone_size: -; d_call: -; cdr3_aa: CASSLFLGGRSAKNIQYF; cdr3_nt: TGTGCCAGCAGCTTATTTCTTGGGGGGAGATCGGCCAAAAACATTCAGTACTTC
v_call: TRBV5-4; j_call: TRBJ2-5; clone_size: once; d_call: -; cdr3_aa: CASGSPIGETQYF; cdr3_nt: TGTGCCAGCGGCTCTCCAATCGGGGAGACCCAGTACTTC
v_call: TRBV7-2; j_call: TRBJ2-7; clone_size: once; d_call: -; cdr3_aa: CASSLGGSFEQYF; cdr3_nt: TGTGCCAGCAGCTTAGGCGGGTCCTTCGAGCAGTACTTC
v_call: TRBV7-2; j_call: TRBJ2-3; clone_size: -; d_call: -; cdr3_aa: CASSLRFGGSPSTDTQYF; cdr3_nt: TGTGCCAGCAGCTTAAGGTTTGGCGGGTCTCCTAGCACAGATACGCAGTATTTT
v_call: TRBV7-8; j_call: TRBJ2-1; clone_size: -; d_call: TRBD2; cdr3_aa: CASSLEWREAKDEQFF; cdr3_nt: TGTGCCAGCAGCTTAGAATGGCGGGAGGCCAAGGATGAGCAGTTCTTC
v_call: TRBV20-1; j_call: TRBJ2-7; clone_size: -; d_call: -; cdr3_aa: CSATTYRDEQYF; cdr3_nt: TGCAGTGCTACCACTTACCGGGATGAGCAGTACTTC
v_call: TRBV7-4; j_call: TRBJ2-7; clone_size: -; d_call: -; cdr3_aa: CASSSGAGTSYEQYF; cdr3_nt: TGTGCCAGCAGCTCCGGAGCCGGGACTTCCTACGAGCAGTACTTC
v_call: TRBV7-2; j_call: TRBJ2-2; clone_size: few; d_call: -; cdr3_aa: CASSLIGSTGELFF; cdr3_nt: TGTGCCAGCAGCTTGATCGGGAGCACCGGGGAGCTGTTTTTT
v_call: TRBV6-6; j_call: TRBJ2-7; clone_size: -; d_call: -; cdr3_aa: CASGRPPSYEQYF; cdr3_nt: TGTGCCAGCGGGCGGCCCCCCTCCTACGAGCAGTACTTC
v_call: TRBV2; j_call: TRBJ1-5; clone_size: -; d_call: -; cdr3_aa: CASSEGLEHQPQHF; cdr3_nt: TGTGCCAGCAGTGAGGGTCTGGAACATCAGCCCCAGCATTTT
v_call: TRBV10-3; j_call: TRBJ2-7; clone_size: -; d_call: TRBD2; cdr3_aa: CAIASGFSYEQYF; cdr3_nt: TGTGCCATTGCTAGCGGATTCTCCTACGAGCAGTACTTC
v_call: TRBV20-1; j_call: TRBJ1-6; clone_size: once; d_call: -; cdr3_aa: CSASAVGYSPLHF; cdr3_nt: TGCAGTGCTAGTGCGGTGGGGTATTCACCCCTCCACTTT
v_call: TRBV5-5; j_call: TRBJ2-5; clone_size: -; d_call: -; cdr3_aa: CASSSQKSVTEETQYF; cdr3_nt: TGTGCCAGCAGCTCCCAGAAAAGCGTTACGGAAGAGACCCAGTACTTC
v_call: TRBV7-2; j_call: TRBJ2-1; clone_size: many; d_call: TRBD2; cdr3_aa: CASSLRGAYNEQFF; cdr3_nt: TGTGCCAGCAGCTTGCGGGGGGCCTACAATGAGCAGTTCTTC
v_call: TRBV6-1; j_call: TRBJ2-1; clone_size: -; d_call: -; cdr3_aa: CASGTAIGQFF; cdr3_nt: TGTGCCAGCGGGACGGCGATCGGACAGTTCTTC
v_call: TRBV19; j_call: TRBJ1-6; clone_size: -; d_call: -; cdr3_aa: CASSARWAPQPLHF; cdr3_nt: TGTGCCAGCTCTGCTCGATGGGCCCCTCAGCCCCTCCACTTT
v_call: TRBV6-5; j_call: TRBJ1-3; clone_size: -; d_call: -; cdr3_aa: CASSYGAYVGNTIYF; cdr3_nt: TGTGCCAGCAGCTATGGGGCTTACGTCGGAAACACCATATATTTT
v_call: TRBV12-3/TRBV12-4; j_call: TRBJ2-5; clone_size: -; d_call: -; cdr3_aa: CASSLVQTQYF; cdr3_nt: TGTGCCAGCAGTTTAGTTCAGACCCAGTACTTC
v_call: TRBV11-1; j_call: TRBJ1-1; clone_size: -; d_call: -; cdr3_aa: CASSLAGDEAFF; cdr3_nt: TGTGCCAGCAGCTTAGCGGGGGATGAAGCTTTCTTT
v_call: TRBV11-1; j_call: TRBJ2-7; clone_size: -; d_call: TRBD2; cdr3_aa: CASSQQLAGGLYEQYF; cdr3_nt: TGTGCCAGCAGCCAACAGCTAGCGGGGGGGCTCTACGAGCAGTACTTC
v_call: TRBV7-2; j_call: TRBJ1-2; clone_size: -; d_call: TRBD1; cdr3_aa: CASSLARQGAGGYTF; cdr3_nt: TGTGCCAGCAGCTTAGCCCGACAGGGGGCCGGTGGCTACACCTTC
v_call: TRBV19; j_call: TRBJ1-2; clone_size: few; d_call: TRBD1; cdr3_aa: CASSHTGQGPYGYTF; cdr3_nt: TGTGCCAGTAGCCACACCGGACAGGGCCCCTATGGCTACACCTTC
v_call: TRBV7-2; j_call: TRBJ1-6; clone_size: few; d_call: -; cdr3_aa: CASSTGSYNSPLHF; cdr3_nt: TGTGCCAGCAGCACAGGTTCCTATAATTCACCCCTCCACTTT
v_call: TRBV7-2; j_call: TRBJ1-2; clone_size: -; d_call: -; cdr3_aa: CASSLWDPNYGYTF; cdr3_nt: TGTGCCAGCAGCTTATGGGACCCCAACTATGGCTACACCTTC
v_call: TRBV7-2; j_call: TRBJ1-3; clone_size: -; d_call: -; cdr3_aa: CASSPRTLNGGNTIYF; cdr3_nt: TGTGCCAGCAGCCCGAGGACGTTAAATGGTGGAAACACCATATATTTT
v_call: TRBV11-2; j_call: TRBJ2-5; clone_size: -; d_call: -; cdr3_aa: CASSPGGEWGTQYF; cdr3_nt: TGTGCCAGCAGCCCAGGTGGGGAGTGGGGGACCCAGTACTTC
v_call: TRBV4-2; j_call: TRBJ2-1; clone_size: few; d_call: -; cdr3_aa: CASSHPQGGTSYNEQFF; cdr3_nt: TGTGCCAGCAGCCATCCCCAGGGGGGGACCTCCTACAATGAGCAGTTCTTC
v_call: TRBV20-1; j_call: TRBJ2-4; clone_size: -; d_call: -; cdr3_aa: CSASADKNIQYF; cdr3_nt: TGCAGTGCTAGCGCGGACAAAAACATTCAGTACTTC
v_call: TRBV20-1; j_call: TRBJ1-6; clone_size: -; d_call: -; cdr3_aa: CSASELLGAGSPLHF; cdr3_nt: TGCAGTGCTAGCGAGTTATTGGGGGCGGGTTCACCCCTCCACTTT
v_call: TRBV6-6; j_call: TRBJ1-5; clone_size: -; d_call: -; cdr3_aa: CASSYGPVNQPQHF; cdr3_nt: TGTGCCAGCAGTTATGGTCCAGTAAATCAGCCCCAGCATTTT
v_call: TRBV7-2; j_call: TRBJ1-2; clone_size: -; d_call: -; cdr3_aa: CASSLSINSQYGYTF; cdr3_nt: TGTGCCAGCAGCTTGAGTATTAACAGCCAATATGGCTACACCTTC
v_call: TRBV5-1; j_call: TRBJ2-3; clone_size: -; d_call: -; cdr3_aa: CASSLSRSSTDTQYF; cdr3_nt: TGCGCCAGCAGCTTGTCCCGATCAAGCACAGATACGCAGTATTTT
v_call: TRBV19; j_call: TRBJ1-4; clone_size: few; d_call: -; cdr3_aa: CASSLRRSIATNEKLFF; cdr3_nt: TGTGCCAGTAGTCTACGGAGGAGTATTGCAACTAATGAAAAACTGTTTTTT
v_call: TRBV12-3/TRBV12-4; j_call: TRBJ2-7; clone_size: few; d_call: TRBD2; cdr3_aa: CASSTLSGSHEQYF; cdr3_nt: TGTGCCAGCAGTACCCTTAGCGGGAGCCACGAGCAGTACTTC
v_call: TRBV7-2; j_call: TRBJ1-1; clone_size: few; d_call: -; cdr3_aa: CASSLDRSNTEAFF; cdr3_nt: TGTGCCAGCAGCTTAGACAGGTCGAACACTGAAGCTTTCTTT
v_call: TRBV5-6; j_call: TRBJ2-7; clone_size: -; d_call: TRBD2; cdr3_aa: CASSSRPGLGSYEQYF; cdr3_nt: TGTGCCAGCAGCTCCCGCCCGGGACTAGGGTCCTACGAGCAGTACTTC
v_call: TRBV19; j_call: TRBJ2-6; clone_size: -; d_call: -; cdr3_aa: CASTTRGDGRANVLTF; cdr3_nt: TGTGCCAGTACCACCAGGGGGGACGGGAGGGCCAACGTCCTGACTTTC
v_call: TRBV9; j_call: TRBJ2-7; clone_size: few; d_call: TRBD2; cdr3_aa: CASSVVRGDLARDYSSYEQYF; cdr3_nt: TGTGCCAGCAGCGTAGTACGGGGGGACCTAGCACGGGACTACTCTTCCTACGAGCAGTACTTC
v_call: TRBV20-1; j_call: TRBJ2-1; clone_size: -; d_call: -; cdr3_aa: CSASRGTGEQFF; cdr3_nt: TGCAGTGCTAGCCGCGGGACCGGTGAGCAGTTCTTC
v_call: TRBV12-3/TRBV12-4; j_call: TRBJ1-2; clone_size: many; d_call: -; cdr3_aa: CASSPPGYGYTF; cdr3_nt: TGTGCCAGCAGCCCCCCGGGGTACGGCTACACCTTC
v_call: TRBV2; j_call: TRBJ1-5; clone_size: once; d_call: -; cdr3_aa: CASSERRGQPQHF; cdr3_nt: TGTGCCAGCAGTGAACGGAGAGGTCAGCCCCAGCATTTT
v_call: TRBV7-2; j_call: TRBJ2-7; clone_size: -; d_call: TRBD2; cdr3_aa: CASSSTSGYSYEQYF; cdr3_nt: TGTGCCAGCAGTTCGACTAGCGGGTACTCCTACGAGCAGTACTTC
v_call: TRBV20-1; j_call: TRBJ2-1; clone_size: -; d_call: TRBD2; cdr3_aa: CSARTSGSDQQFF; cdr3_nt: TGCAGTGCCCGGACTAGCGGGAGCGATCAGCAGTTCTTC
v_call: TRBV6-1; j_call: TRBJ2-1; clone_size: -; d_call: TRBD2; cdr3_aa: CASREGWASGGPNEQFF; cdr3_nt: TGTGCCAGCAGAGAAGGGTGGGCTAGCGGGGGGCCCAATGAGCAGTTCTTC
v_call: TRBV7-6; j_call: TRBJ1-1; clone_size: -; d_call: -; cdr3_aa: CASTASSSTEAFF; cdr3_nt: TGTGCCAGCACAGCGTCGTCGAGCACTGAAGCTTTCTTT
v_call: TRBV11-3; j_call: TRBJ2-5; clone_size: few; d_call: TRBD2; cdr3_aa: CASSISGSVETQYF; cdr3_nt: TGTGCCAGCTCGATTAGCGGGAGCGTAGAGACCCAGTACTTC
v_call: TRBV6-2/TRBV6-3; j_call: TRBJ2-7; clone_size: few; d_call: TRBD1; cdr3_aa: CASSPGTGIAEQYF; cdr3_nt: TGTGCCAGCAGTCCCGGGACAGGGATTGCCGAGCAGTACTTC
v_call: TRBV7-4; j_call: TRBJ2-4; clone_size: -; d_call: -; cdr3_aa: CASSLFATGDRTDIQYF; cdr3_nt: TGTGCCAGCAGCTTATTTGCGACCGGGGATCGTACGGACATTCAGTACTTC